Below, 22 T cell receptor beta chains from the same sample are listed, as sequenced in a study of cytomegalovirus exposure and HLA in healthy donors. The PCR had 60 Vbeta and 13 Jbeta primers. TCRdb's table, derived via immunoSEQ multiplex PCR, lists solely in-frame clones and lacks some. Of 150,000 to 180,000 clones in the sample, about 80% were seen once. The specimen sequenced was PBMCs. The receptors shown here come from a woman aged 45-59 years in good health and CMV-seropositive.

This clone was seen only a few times. The rearrangement links TRBV2 to TRBJ1-2, with TRBD1 as a possible D gene (6 bases). This CDR3 comprises 13 residues. V dropped 4 bases and J dropped 4 bases, with 10 bases sitting between them. Germline CDR1 SNHLY, CDR2 FYNNEI. DNA of the CDR3: TGTGCCAGCAGTGGGCCAGGGGCCTATGGCTACACCTTC. Translated, it gives CASSGPGAYGYTF. The whole variable domain, remainder taken from reference TRBV2 and TRBJ1-2, is EPEVTQTPSHQVTQMGQEVILRCVPISNHLYFYWYRQILGQKVEFLVSFYNNEISEKSEIFDDQFSVERPDGSNFTLKIRSTKLEDSAMYFCASSGPGAYGYTFGSGTRLTVV.

The chain links TRBV7-9 to TRBJ2-1; a possible D gene is TRBD2 (6 bases). This CDR3 comprises 13 residues. Trimming shortened V by 5 bases and J by 3 bases, and 8 bases separated the two germline ends. CDR1 is SEHNR, CDR2 FQNEAQ, per germline (reference sequence). CDR3 sequence: CASSTGLYNEQFF. The CDR3 nucleotides are TGTGCCAGCAGCACGGGACTCTACAATGAGCAGTTCTTC.

The chain couples TRBV6-5 to TRBJ1-1; perhaps TRBD1 as D (5 bases). The CDR3 has 14 amino acids. Germline assignment: CDR1 MNHEY and CDR2 SVGAGI. Trimming took off 2 bases at V and 0 bases at J, with 7 bases between the two ends. Written as DNA, the CDR3 is TGTGCCAGCAGTTACAGACAGATGAACACTGAAGCTTTCTTT. It translates to CASSYRQMNTEAFF.

V usage is TRBV7-9 and J usage is TRBJ2-2; no clear D gene. V dropped 5 bases and J dropped 7 bases, with 8 bases sitting between them. CDR3 length equals 12 residues. CDR1 and CDR2 (germline): SEHNR, FQNEAQ (reference sequence). CDR3 bases: TGTGCCAGCAGCCCAAGCCTCGGGGAGCTGTTTTTT. This gives the protein CASSPSLGELFF.

V is TRBV11-2 and J is TRBJ2-7; 9 bases line up with TRBD2. Looked up from germline, CDR1 is SGHAT and CDR2 is FQNNGV. The CDR3 length is 15 residues. V dropped 0 bases and J dropped 0; count of bases not matched to a gene: 0. In DNA, the CDR3 is TGTGCCAGCAGCTTAGAGCGGGGGGGCTCCTACGAGCAGTACTTC. It translates to CASSLERGGSYEQYF.

The chain has TRBV6-1 and TRBJ1-1; weak D call: TRBD1 (6 bases). The CDR3 extends over 14 amino acids. From germline, CDR1 is MNHNS and CDR2 SASEGT. The ends were cut back, 7 bases at V and 6 bases at J, with 18 bases in the middle. DNA for the CDR3: TGTGCCAGCAAGACCCGCAGGGGAGAAGCTGAAGCTTTCTTT. It codes for CASKTRRGEAEAFF.

The chain joins TRBV6-1 to TRBJ1-6, with 7 bases aligning to TRBD1. CDR1 and CDR2 from the germline V gene are MNHNS and SASEGT. Trimming at V came to 2 bases and at J to 13 bases, leaving 14 bases not matched to a gene. The CDR3 is 16 residues long. The CDR3 loop is CASSEILTGQRSPLHF. As DNA, the CDR3 is TGTGCCAGCAGTGAAATTTTGACAGGGCAGCGTTCCCCCCTCCACTTT.

This clone appeared a single time. The rearrangement uses TRBV7-8 and TRBJ2-2, with D perhaps TRBD2 (5 bases). CDR3 size: 14 residues. V lost 3 bases and J lost 4, with 9 bases in between. Germline V gives CDR1 SGHVS, CDR2 FQNEAQ. The CDR3 here is CASSFPGSTGELFF. CDR3 DNA sequence: TGTGCCAGCAGCTTTCCGGGGTCCACCGGGGAGCTGTTTTTT.

The chain employs TRBV7-8 and TRBJ2-1; 12 bases line up with TRBD2. The CDR3 extends over 15 amino acids. Trimming at V came to 2 bases and at J to 7 bases, leaving 3 bases not matched to a gene. Germline V gene lookup returns CDR1 SGHVS and CDR2 FQNEAQ. The CDR3 spells CASSLSTSGGNEQFF. CDR3 sequence (DNA): TGTGCCAGCAGCTTAAGCACTAGCGGGGGGAATGAGCAGTTCTTC.

V usage is TRBV5-1 and J usage is TRBJ2-2, with D unclear. V was trimmed by 7 bases and J by 0 bases, leaving 16 bases between them. This CDR3 has 16 amino acids. The V gene's germline CDR1 is SGHRS and CDR2 YFSETQ. CDR3 residues: CASPASRIANTGELFF. CDR3 DNA: TGCGCCAGCCCCGCTTCGCGGATCGCGAACACCGGGGAGCTGTTTTTT.

V and J are TRBV2 and TRBJ1-2; a possible D gene is TRBD1 (5 bases). Germline values: CDR1 SNHLY, CDR2 FYNNEI. The CDR3 totals 14 residues. Trimming removed 3 bases from V and 8 bases from J, with 16 bases in between. This CDR3 is CASSDIRGSGGYTF. The DNA for the CDR3 is TGTGCCAGCAGTGACATTCGGGGGTCTGGGGGCTACACCTTC.

The rearrangement links TRBV5-4 to TRBJ2-3; 8 bases agree with TRBD2. There are 16 residues in the CDR3. Germline CDR1 SGHNT, CDR2 YYREEE (reference sequence). Germline trimming cut 6 bases from V and 2 bases from J; bases unmatched to any gene: 11. The chain's CDR3 is CASTQRRGGDTDTQYF. For the CDR3, the DNA is TGTGCCAGCACTCAACGTCGGGGGGGAGACACAGATACGCAGTATTTT.

This clone was seen more than once but under ten times. The CDR3 spells CASRDGAGGYTF. CDR3 bases: TGTGCCAGCAGGGACGGAGCGGGAGGCTACACCTTC. The J gene is TRBJ1-2, the V gene TRBV6-1; D is undetermined. V dropped 6 bases and J dropped 8 bases, with 13 bases sitting between them. The V gene's germline CDR1 is MNHNS and CDR2 SASEGT. CDR3 length equals 12 residues.

As DNA, the CDR3 is TGCGCCAGCAGCTTATCGGGTCAGTTTAACACTGAAGCTTTCTTT. It specifies CASSLSGQFNTEAFF. The V gene is TRBV5-1, the J gene TRBJ1-1; D remains ambiguous. Trimming took off 2 bases at V and 2 bases at J, with 13 bases between the two ends. Germline V lookup: CDR1 SGHRS, CDR2 YFSETQ. The CDR3 contains 15 residues.

This rearrangement joins TRBV30 to TRBJ2-1; TRBD2 aligns across 11 bases. Germline CDR1 GTSNPN, CDR2 SVGIG (reference sequence). Trimming at V came to 2 bases and at J to 10 bases, leaving 13 bases not matched to a gene. The CDR3 consists of 16 residues. Here the CDR3 reads CAWSPLAGGPSLEQFF. CDR3 sequence (DNA): TGTGCCTGGAGTCCTCTAGCGGGGGGCCCCTCCCTCGAGCAGTTCTTC.

The rearrangement links TRBV28 to TRBJ1-4; 8 nucleotides match TRBD1. This CDR3 has 15 residues. V lost 4 bases to trimming and J lost 7 bases; unmatched junction nucleotides: 8. Germline V gives CDR1 MDHEN, CDR2 SYDVKM. CDR3 nucleotides: TGTGCCAGCAGTTCCCCAGGGGGCGGGGGTGAAAAACTGTTTTTT. It yields the protein CASSSPGGGGEKLFF.

This rearrangement joins TRBV7-8 to TRBJ1-2; 10 nucleotides line up with TRBD1. V shed 4 bases and J 1 base; nucleotides not matched to a gene: 3. Germline values: CDR1 SGHVS, CDR2 FQNEAQ. The CDR3 runs 15 residues. The CDR3 DNA sequence: TGTGCCAGCAGCTCGACAGGGGGCCGTAACTATGGCTACACCTTC. As protein: CASSSTGGRNYGYTF.

The chain couples TRBV29-1 to TRBJ1-2, with D possibly matching TRBD1 (6 bases). CDR1 SQVTM and CDR2 ANQGSEA come from the germline V gene. Deletions cut 4 bases from V and 3 bases from J, with 18 bases between. This CDR3 has 15 residues. CDR3 sequence: CSVGSWGQGHYGYTF. CDR3 in DNA: TGCAGCGTTGGGAGCTGGGGGCAAGGGCACTATGGCTACACCTTC.

The V gene is TRBV25-1, the J gene TRBJ1-6, with TRBD1 identical over 7 bases. CDR3 size: 16 residues. Germline CDR1 reads MGHDK; CDR2 reads SYGVNS. The ends lost 3 bases at V and 5 bases at J; junction bases unmatched: 7. Here the CDR3 reads CASSEGGTAHNSPLHF. The CDR3, as DNA: TGTGCCAGCAGTGAGGGCGGGACAGCGCATAATTCACCCCTCCACTTT.

This clone was seen repeatedly, ten times or more. The chain carries TRBV7-2 and TRBJ2-7; D might be TRBD2 (6 bases). This CDR3 has 14 amino acids. Germline V gives CDR1 SGHTA, CDR2 FQGNSA. Trimming removed 5 bases at V and 2 bases at J, with 13 bases between. The CDR3 region has the DNA TGTGCCAGCAGCCTCGATAGCGGTCCCTACGAGCAGTACTTC. Translated, it gives CASSLDSGPYEQYF.

The chain combines TRBV7-9 with TRBJ1-6, with 7 bases aligning to TRBD1. The CDR3 loop spans 14 amino acids. V lost 5 bases to trimming and J lost 3 bases; unmatched junction nucleotides: 1. Germline loops: CDR1 SEHNR, CDR2 FQNEAQ (reference sequence). CDR3: CASSPGGYNSPLHF. The CDR3 region has the DNA TGTGCCAGCAGCCCAGGGGGCTATAATTCACCCCTCCACTTT.

The J gene is TRBJ2-1, the V gene TRBV2, with 15 bases fitting TRBD2. Unmatched junction bases numbered 5, after V lost 4 bases and J lost 7 bases. This CDR3 has 16 residues. Germline V gene sequence: CDR1 SNHLY, CDR2 FYNNEI. The CDR3 sequence is CASSVGLAGGLNEQFF. The CDR3 DNA sequence: TGTGCCAGCAGTGTGGGACTAGCGGGGGGCCTAAATGAGCAGTTCTTC.